This note documents a single TCR beta chain sequence. The sample belongs to a study of blood T cells in healthy people across ages. A second roughly 6 to 11 cycle PCR used barcoded and J-beta primers. TCRdb recomputed calls from the 5' RACE reads with MiXCR, one row per CDR3 protein. This table holds over 700,000 distinct CDR3 sequences, 53% found once. V was clipped by 5 bases and J by 1 base; unmatched bases: 1. The CDR3 sequence is 12 residues long. Germline CDR1 reads DFQATT; CDR2 reads SNEGSKA (reference sequence). This clonotype originated in an older man in good health. V gene TRBV20-1 combines with J gene TRBJ2-5, with 7 bases that match TRBD1. The material sequenced was blood. In DNA, the CDR3 is TGCAGTGCTGGACAGGTCCAAGAGACCCAGTACTTC. Protein: CSAGQVQETQYF.